A single T cell receptor beta chain is shown here with its context. Antigen unknown. J was trimmed by 5 bases and V by 0 bases; bases with no gene match: 4. This CDR3 comprises 15 residues. Per germline, CDR1 SEHNR and CDR2 FQNEAQ (reference sequence). This table comes from immunoSEQ multiplex PCR, and its TCRdb copy is limited to in-frame clones, with some not included. The sample comprises 25,000 to 30,000 clones, more than 60% of which are singletons, and under 7% rests with the top ten. Time point given: recipient sample about 28 days before transplant, after cytoreduction. The sample comes from a study of T cell clonotyping in hematopoietic cell transplantation. Study details: Pretransplant recipient samples were taken after cytoreduction.

Study results and limitations: Higher Inverse Simpson Index values in graft donor and pretransplant recipient predicted broader posttransplant TCR diversity. Pathologically expanded recipient clonotypes increased progressively from day 30 to day 180 as diversity fell.

This receptor was obtained from a woman aged 25 to 39 with chronic myeloid leukemia. Some clones in this sample may be carry-over from other donors' samples. The rearrangement links TRBV7-9 to TRBJ1-2; 9 positions match TRBD1. Sequenced material: peripheral blood mononuclear cells, taken before stem cell transplant. Here the CDR3 reads CASSLAGTGQYGYTF. The CDR3 bases are TGTGCCAGCAGCTTAGCCGGGACAGGGCAGTATGGCTACACCTTC.